This T cell receptor beta chain was sequenced for a study of blood T cell repertoires in COVID-19. Study-wide background: Collection of acute and convalescent COVID-19 samples took place in the United States, Italy and Spain. Sample material is recorded as cDNA or gDNA derived from T cells, B-cell-depleted T cells, or PBMCs.

Germline V gene sequence: CDR1 MNHEY, CDR2 SVGAGI. CDR3 length equals 14 residues. V lost 2 bases and J lost 0, with 7 bases in between. Data came from immunoSEQ multiplex PCR; TCRdb stores just in-frame clones and leaves some out. The sample includes some 250,000 clones, more than 85% of them seen just once. Everyone who took part was roughly 18 to 89 years old, and they came from some 23 US areas. Participants had their cohort set by participant-reported clinical history. The V call is TRBV6-5, the J call TRBJ1-1, with a tentative D call TRBD1 (5 bases). The sequencing sample was made of PBMCs or T cells enriched from blood (not recorded which). The clonotype originates from a man aged 35 to 55 who had recovered from COVID-19. CDR3 bases: TGTGCCAGCAGTTACCTAGGGGTGAACACTGAAGCTTTCTTT. Amino acids: CASSYLGVNTEAFF.